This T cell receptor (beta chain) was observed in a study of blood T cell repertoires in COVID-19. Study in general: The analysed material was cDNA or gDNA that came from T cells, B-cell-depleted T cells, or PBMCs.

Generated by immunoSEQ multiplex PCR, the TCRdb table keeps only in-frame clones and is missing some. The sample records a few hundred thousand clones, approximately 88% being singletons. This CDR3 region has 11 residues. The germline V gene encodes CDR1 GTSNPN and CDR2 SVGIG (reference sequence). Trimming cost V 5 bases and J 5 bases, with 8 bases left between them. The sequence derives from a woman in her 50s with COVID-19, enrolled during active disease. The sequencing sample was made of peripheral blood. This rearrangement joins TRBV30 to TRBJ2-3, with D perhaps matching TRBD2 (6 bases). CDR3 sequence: CAWSRGDTQYF. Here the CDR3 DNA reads TGTGCCTGGTCGCGGGGAGATACGCAGTATTTT.